One sample yielded the 30 T cell receptor beta chains listed below, sequenced in a study of CD8+ T cells in alopecia areata. Isolated RNA was reverse transcribed into cDNA used as the sequencing template. TCRdb keeps only in-frame clones here, not all; method: immunoSEQ multiplex PCR. In the table there are 200,000 to 250,000 clones, about 58% of which are singletons. Described treatment: oral pan-JAK inhibitor, 5-10 mg twice daily. The starting material was CD4+ T cells sorted from blood, obtained at week 4, from a patient treated with tofacitinib. The receptors come from a human donor with alopecia areata.

This chain links TRBV27 with TRBJ1-2; 12 nucleotides align to TRBD1. Trimming removed 6 bases from V and 7 bases from J; junction bases left unmatched: 6. The CDR3 spans 14 residues. Germline CDR1 reads MNHEY; CDR2 reads SMNVEV (reference sequence). CDR3 nucleotides: TGTGCCAGCAGCTTGGGACAGGGGGCGTTTGGCTACACCTTC. Translated: CASSLGQGAFGYTF.

V gene TRBV5-1 combines with J gene TRBJ2-2; 13 nucleotides match TRBD2. V was clipped by 3 bases and J by 5 bases; unmatched bases: 7. The length of the CDR3 is 17 residues. From germline, CDR1 is SGHRS and CDR2 YFSETQ. The CDR3 DNA is TGCGCCAGCAGCTGGACTAGCGGGGGAGCGAGGACCGGGGAGCTGTTTTTT. Translating gives CASSWTSGGARTGELFF.

At least ten counts were recorded for this clone. The V call is TRBV15, the J call TRBJ1-5; no definite D call. V lost 0 bases, J lost 5 bases, and 11 bases lay in between. The germline gives CDR1 LNHNV, CDR2 YYDKDF (reference sequence). The CDR3 runs to 15 residues. The CDR3 bases are TGTGCCACCAGCAGAGATGAGACTGATGATCAGCCCCAGCATTTT. This translates into CATSRDETDDQPQHF. Full variable domain (missing parts from reference TRBV15 and TRBJ1-5): DAMVIQNPRYQVTQFGKPVTLSCSQTLNHNVMYWYQQKSSQAPKLLFHYYDKDFNNEADTPDNFQSRRPNTSFCFLDIRSPGLGDTAMYLCATSRDETDDQPQHFGDGTRLSIL.

This clone was counted ten times or more. V and J are TRBV7-2 and TRBJ1-2; D unclear. Looked up from germline, CDR1 is SGHTA and CDR2 is FQGNSA. This CDR3 has 14 amino acids. V lost 3 bases to trimming and J lost 6 bases, with 14 bases between them. The CDR3 here is CASSFVRAPDGYTF. In DNA form, the CDR3 reads TGTGCCAGCAGCTTCGTCCGGGCTCCTGATGGCTACACCTTC. The entire variable domain, with the rest obtained from reference TRBV7-2 and TRBJ1-2, is as follows: GAGVSQSPSNKVTEKGKDVELRCDPISGHTALYWYRQSLGQGLEFLIYFQGNSAPDKSGLPSDRFSAERTGGSVSTLTIQRTQQEDSAVYLCASSFVRAPDGYTFGSGTRLTVV.

The chain couples TRBV7-2 to TRBJ2-2, with 8 bases identical to TRBD2. Germline assignment: CDR1 SGHTA and CDR2 FQGNSA. V gave up 7 bases and J gave up 6 bases; unmatched junction bases: 1. The length of the CDR3 is 12 residues. CDR3 sequence reads: CASTGGAGELFF. DNA for the CDR3: TGTGCCAGCACCGGGGGGGCCGGGGAGCTGTTTTTT.

The chain joins TRBV29-1 to TRBJ2-1, with 10 bases matching TRBD2. This CDR3 region has 14 residues. Trimming removed 7 bases from V and 5 bases from J; junction bases left unmatched: 8. Germline V gene lookup returns CDR1 SQVTM and CDR2 ANQGSEA. CDR3 DNA: TGCAGCGGAAGGACTAGCGGACATGACAATGAGCAGTTCTTC. Protein sequence: CSGRTSGHDNEQFF.

The V call is TRBV7-8, the J call TRBJ2-1, with D perhaps matching TRBD2 (5 bases). CDR1 and CDR2 (germline): SGHVS, FQNEAQ. Trimming took off 1 base at V and 3 bases at J, with 10 bases between the two ends. The CDR3 consists of 15 residues. CDR3 nucleotide sequence: TGTGCCAGCAGCTTAGATCCGGCGGGCTACAATGAGCAGTTCTTC. It yields the protein CASSLDPAGYNEQFF.

J is TRBJ2-1 and V is TRBV29-1, with D tentatively TRBD1 (5 bases). Per germline, CDR1 SQVTM and CDR2 ANQGSEA. Between the trimmed V and J ends, which lost 7 bases and 9 bases, there was a span of 25 bases. This CDR3 has 15 residues. For the CDR3, the DNA is TGCAGCGATTCCCTGAGACAGTGTCGTTGGGGTGAGCAGTTCTTC. Translation: CSDSLRQCRWGEQFF.

The genes are TRBV15 and TRBJ1-1; D remains unclear. V was clipped by 6 bases and J by 2 bases, with 10 bases between them. The CDR3 covers 13 residues. Germline CDR1 is LNHNV and CDR2 is YYDKDF (reference sequence). The CDR3 DNA reads TGTGCCACCAGTGAACGGGCAAACACTGAAGCTTTCTTT. Its translation: CATSERANTEAFF. The full variable domain, in which reference TRBV15 and TRBJ1-1 provide the parts outside the CDR3, is DAMVIQNPRYQVTQFGKPVTLSCSQTLNHNVMYWYQQKSSQAPKLLFHYYDKDFNNEADTPDNFQSRRPNTSFCFLDIRSPGLGDTAMYLCATSERANTEAFFGQGTRLTVV.

The gene calls are TRBV9 and TRBJ2-4; no clear D gene. The CDR3 runs to 13 residues. The V end was cut by 3 bases, the J end by 4 bases, with 8 bases between. Per germline, CDR1 SGDLS and CDR2 YYNGEE. The CDR3 region is CASSEDPKNIQYF. The DNA for the CDR3 is TGTGCCAGCAGCGAGGACCCTAAAAACATTCAGTACTTC.

CDR3 region: CASSFDRGPYGYTF. DNA for the CDR3: TGTGCCAGCAGCTTTGACAGGGGCCCCTATGGCTACACCTTC. The chain couples TRBV7-2 to TRBJ1-2; 8 bases agree with TRBD1. Germline V gene lookup returns CDR1 SGHTA and CDR2 FQGNSA. The V gene end was trimmed by 3 bases and the J gene end by 4 bases; junction bases not matched to a gene: 4. The CDR3 loop spans 14 amino acids. Complete variable domain (other parts from reference TRBV7-2 and TRBJ1-2): GAGVSQSPSNKVTEKGKDVELRCDPISGHTALYWYRQSLGQGLEFLIYFQGNSAPDKSGLPSDRFSAERTGGSVSTLTIQRTQQEDSAVYLCASSFDRGPYGYTFGSGTRLTVV.

In the case of this clone: Other DNA sequences of this sample code for an identical CDR3. This rearrangement joins TRBV29-1 to TRBJ2-7; a weak D match, TRBD1 (6 bases). Germline values: CDR1 SQVTM, CDR2 ANQGSEA. The CDR3 covers 12 residues. V lost 4 bases and J lost 2, with 9 bases in between. DNA for the CDR3: TGCAGCGTTGGGCAGGGGACCTACGAGCAGTACTTC. Translating gives CSVGQGTYEQYF.

V gene TRBV2 combines with J gene TRBJ2-7; 7 bases are a match to TRBD1. Germline V lookup: CDR1 SNHLY, CDR2 FYNNEI. V was clipped by 8 bases and J by 3 bases; unmatched bases: 10. The CDR3 is made up of 14 amino acids. The CDR3: CASGHGQAYYEQYF. The CDR3 nucleotides read TGTGCCAGCGGACATGGACAGGCATACTACGAGCAGTACTTC.

The chain recombines TRBV6-1 with TRBJ1-3; perhaps TRBD1 as D (6 bases). This CDR3 contains 15 residues. CDR1 MNHNS and CDR2 SASEGT come from the germline V gene. The V gene lost 6 bases and the J gene lost 2 bases, with 14 bases spanning the gap. The DNA of the CDR3 is TGTGCCAGCAGAACAGGGTTCGGTACTGGAAACACCATATATTTT. It encodes CASRTGFGTGNTIYF.

The chain uses TRBV20-1 and TRBJ1-2; D ambiguous. Germline V gene sequence: CDR1 DFQATT, CDR2 SNEGSKA (reference sequence). The CDR3 is made up of 11 amino acids. V was shortened by 6 bases and J by 7 bases, with 12 bases between the two germline ends. The CDR3 region is CSALGSGGYTF. CDR3 sequence (DNA): TGCAGTGCCCTAGGGTCGGGTGGCTACACCTTC.

In this sample, this clone turned up a few times. The J gene is TRBJ2-3, the V gene TRBV30; D is possibly TRBD2 (5 bases). V lost 6 bases, J lost 2 bases, and 9 bases lay in between. The CDR3 has 12 residues. Germline CDR1 reads GTSNPN; CDR2 reads SVGIG (reference sequence). CDR3 amino acids: CACVANTDTQYF. The CDR3 DNA follows: TGTGCCTGTGTAGCGAACACAGATACGCAGTATTTT.

CDR3 amino acids: CATSSRGTAQYF. As DNA, the CDR3 is TGTGCCACCAGCTCCCGCGGGACGGCGCAGTATTTT. The chain is built from TRBV15 and TRBJ2-3, with TRBD2 as a possible D gene (6 bases). Germline CDR1 is LNHNV and CDR2 is YYDKDF (reference sequence). The CDR3 covers 12 residues. V was pared by 5 bases and J by 10 bases, with 13 bases between.

This chain uses TRBV5-1 with TRBJ1-1; possible D gene TRBD1, 5 bases. Trimming cost V 4 bases and J 5 bases, with 18 bases left between them. The CDR3 runs 15 residues. Germline assignment: CDR1 SGHRS and CDR2 YFSETQ. The CDR3 region is CASSLDVGRGTEAFF. CDR3 bases: TGCGCCAGCAGCCTTGATGTGGGGCGAGGAACTGAAGCTTTCTTT.

The chain joins TRBV30 to TRBJ1-1, with 9 bases fitting TRBD1. There are 14 residues in the CDR3. The V segment lost 5 bases and the J segment 5 bases; nucleotides outside the gene matches: 9. Germline V gene data show CDR1 as GTSNPN and CDR2 as SVGIG (reference sequence). In DNA, the CDR3 is TGTGCCTGGGGGGACAGGGCCGTAACGACTGAAGCTTTCTTT. Translating gives CAWGDRAVTTEAFF. The full variable domain, in which reference TRBV30 and TRBJ1-1 provide the parts outside the CDR3, is SQTIHQWPATLVQPVGSPLSLECTVEGTSNPNLYWYRQAAGRGLQLLFYSVGIGQISSEVPQNLSASRPQDRQFILSSKKLLLSDSGFYLCAWGDRAVTTEAFFGQGTRLTVV.

This rearrangement joins TRBV9 to TRBJ2-7; 9 nucleotides line up with TRBD1. The CDR3 spans 15 residues. Trimming removed 0 bases from V and 4 bases from J; junction bases left unmatched: 5. Germline V gives CDR1 SGDLS, CDR2 YYNGEE. The CDR3 nucleotides are TGTGCCAGCAGCGTAGAGCCGGGACAGGGTTACGAGCAGTACTTC. Amino acid sequence: CASSVEPGQGYEQYF.

Note on this clone: Distinct nucleotide sequences in the sample also encode this CDR3. This chain joins TRBV29-1 and TRBJ2-3, with no clear D. Per germline, CDR1 SQVTM and CDR2 ANQGSEA. Trimming shortened V by 2 bases and J by 5 bases, and 8 bases separated the two germline ends. The CDR3 totals 12 residues. The CDR3 sequence is CSVESAGDTQYF. In DNA form, the CDR3 reads TGCAGCGTTGAATCGGCAGGAGATACGCAGTATTTT.

This chain joins TRBV7-2 and TRBJ2-3; D may be TRBD2 (6 bases). V was cut by 5 bases and J by 1 base, with 13 bases left in between. The CDR3 has 15 residues. CDR1 is SGHTA and CDR2 is FQGNSA in the germline V gene. The CDR3: CASSPGGGGTDTQYF. The CDR3 DNA reads as TGTGCCAGCAGCCCCGGGGGAGGTGGCACAGATACGCAGTATTTT.

In its sample, this clone was seen a few times. The rearrangement uses TRBV29-1 and TRBJ1-2; no firm D call. The V gene lost 4 bases and the J gene lost 3 bases, with 12 bases spanning the gap. This CDR3 has 13 residues. Germline-derived CDR1 and CDR2 are SQVTM and ANQGSEA. The CDR3 DNA follows: TGCAGCGTTGTGAGGGCCCCGGACTATGGCTACACCTTC. This sequence encodes CSVVRAPDYGYTF.

The chain employs TRBV9 and TRBJ1-2; a possible D gene is TRBD1 (5 bases). Germline CDR1 SGDLS, CDR2 YYNGEE. This CDR3 is 15 amino acids long. V dropped 3 bases and J dropped 1 base, with 13 bases sitting between them. The CDR3 region is CASSGGQTHNYGYTF. DNA of the CDR3: TGTGCCAGCAGCGGAGGACAAACTCATAACTATGGCTACACCTTC.

CDR3: CASSSDRGSGYTF. The CDR3 DNA reads as TGCGCCAGCAGCTCCGACAGGGGGAGCGGCTACACCTTC. The chain carries TRBV5-1 and TRBJ1-2, with 9 bases fitting TRBD1. Germline lookup yields CDR1 SGHRS and CDR2 YFSETQ. J lost 8 bases, V lost 3 bases, and 5 bases had no gene match. CDR3 length: 13 residues.

This chain links TRBV29-1 with TRBJ2-7; the D gene is possibly TRBD1 (5 bases). CDR3 length: 12 amino acids. Germline V gene sequence: CDR1 SQVTM, CDR2 ANQGSEA. The V gene lost 6 bases and the J gene lost 0 bases, with 9 bases spanning the gap. The CDR3 sequence is CSVTDNSYEQYF. As DNA, the CDR3 is TGCAGCGTCACGGACAACTCCTACGAGCAGTACTTC.

This clone has only one observation. The chain uses TRBV9 and TRBJ2-3, with 9 positions matching TRBD2. Per the germline V gene, CDR1 is SGDLS and CDR2 is YYNGEE. This CDR3 is built from 15 residues. J was trimmed by 2 bases and V by 2 bases; bases with no gene match: 3. The CDR3 DNA reads as TGTGCCAGCAGCGTGACTAGCGGTTACACAGATACGCAGTATTTT. This gives the protein CASSVTSGYTDTQYF.

V is TRBV7-2 and J is TRBJ1-2, with 12 bases matching TRBD1. Germline V gene sequence: CDR1 SGHTA, CDR2 FQGNSA. The trim removed 5 bases at V and 13 bases at J, leaving 5 bases unmatched. This CDR3 contains 12 residues. The CDR3 reads CASSTRDRGRTF. The CDR3 bases are TGTGCCAGCAGCACCCGGGACAGGGGGCGCACCTTC.

The rearrangement joins TRBV14 to TRBJ2-3; either TRBD1 or TRBD2 may supply D (5 bases each). CDR3 size: 13 residues. Trimming pared 4 bases from V and 10 bases from J, leaving 15 bases between. Germline assignment: CDR1 SGHDN and CDR2 FVKESK. CDR3 protein: CASSPQTGTSQYF. The DNA of the CDR3 is TGTGCCAGCAGCCCCCAAACGGGGACCTCGCAGTATTTT.

The chain uses TRBV28 and TRBJ2-7; 7 bases are shared with TRBD1. The CDR3 runs 15 residues. J was trimmed by 3 bases and V by 11 bases; bases with no gene match: 16. The V gene's germline CDR1 is MDHEN and CDR2 SYDVKM. The CDR3 nucleotides are TGTGCCTTATCCTCCTCAGGGGGTCCCTTCTACGAGCAGTACTTC. This encodes CALSSSGGPFYEQYF.